Presented here are 2 T cell receptor beta chains from one specimen sequenced in a study of beta chain features in type 1 diabetes. Sequenced material consisted of expressed TCRB transcripts (all of the isolated RNA was reverse transcribed). The protocol was immunoSEQ multiplex PCR, while the TCRdb copy is restricted to in-frame clones and leaves out a portion. The table has some 900,000 clones, roughly 16% seen once; the top ten hold around 0.02%. Sequenced sample: naive CD4+ T cells from blood. These receptors all come from a young woman in good health.

In its sample, this clone was seen a few times. The chain carries TRBV4-1 and TRBJ1-5, with no clear D. V dropped 5 bases and J dropped 6 bases, with 11 bases sitting between them. This CDR3 spans 13 amino acids. CDR1 is MGHRA and CDR2 is YSYEKL in the germline V gene. DNA for the CDR3: TGCGCCAGCAGCACCGAGAGACGTCAGCCCCAGCATTTT. Translating it yields CASSTERRQPQHF.

This clone turned up a few times. This rearrangement joins TRBV7-9 to TRBJ1-1; no clear D gene. Deletions cut 5 bases from V and 0 bases from J, with 7 bases between. This CDR3 contains 13 residues. Germline V gene data show CDR1 as SEHNR and CDR2 as FQNEAQ (reference sequence). This CDR3 reads CASSRWMNTEAFF. The CDR3 coding sequence is TGTGCCAGCAGCCGCTGGATGAACACTGAAGCTTTCTTT.